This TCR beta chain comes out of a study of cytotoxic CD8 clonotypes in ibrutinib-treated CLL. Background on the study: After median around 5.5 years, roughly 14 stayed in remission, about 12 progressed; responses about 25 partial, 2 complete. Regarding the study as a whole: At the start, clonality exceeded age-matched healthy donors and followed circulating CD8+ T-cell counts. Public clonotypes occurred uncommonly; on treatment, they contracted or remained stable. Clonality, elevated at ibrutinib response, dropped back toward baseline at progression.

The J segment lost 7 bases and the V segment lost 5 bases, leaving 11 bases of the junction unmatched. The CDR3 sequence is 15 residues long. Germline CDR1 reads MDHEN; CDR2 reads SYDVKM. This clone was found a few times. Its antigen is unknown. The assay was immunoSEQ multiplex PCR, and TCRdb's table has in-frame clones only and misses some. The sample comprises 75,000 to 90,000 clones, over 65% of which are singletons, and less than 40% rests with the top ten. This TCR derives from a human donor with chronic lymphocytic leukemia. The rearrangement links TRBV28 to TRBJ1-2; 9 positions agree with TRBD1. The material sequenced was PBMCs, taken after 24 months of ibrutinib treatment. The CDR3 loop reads CASSTYGDRAFGYTF. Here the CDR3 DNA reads TGTGCCAGCAGTACCTACGGGGACAGGGCTTTTGGCTACACCTTC.